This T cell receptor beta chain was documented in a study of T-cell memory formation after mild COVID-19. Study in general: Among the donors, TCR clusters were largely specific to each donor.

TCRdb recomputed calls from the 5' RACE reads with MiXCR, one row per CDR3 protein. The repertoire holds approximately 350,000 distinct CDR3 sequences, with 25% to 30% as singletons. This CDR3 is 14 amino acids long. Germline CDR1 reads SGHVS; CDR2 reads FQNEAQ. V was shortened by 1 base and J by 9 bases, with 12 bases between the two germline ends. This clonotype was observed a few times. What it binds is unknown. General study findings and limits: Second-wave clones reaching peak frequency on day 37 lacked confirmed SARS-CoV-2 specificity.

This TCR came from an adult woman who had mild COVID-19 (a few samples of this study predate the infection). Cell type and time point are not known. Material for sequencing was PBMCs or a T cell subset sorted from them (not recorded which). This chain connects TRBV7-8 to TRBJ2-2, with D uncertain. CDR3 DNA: TGTGCCAGCAGCTTAGATTTTGGCAGCTGGGAGCTGTTTTTT. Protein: CASSLDFGSWELFF.